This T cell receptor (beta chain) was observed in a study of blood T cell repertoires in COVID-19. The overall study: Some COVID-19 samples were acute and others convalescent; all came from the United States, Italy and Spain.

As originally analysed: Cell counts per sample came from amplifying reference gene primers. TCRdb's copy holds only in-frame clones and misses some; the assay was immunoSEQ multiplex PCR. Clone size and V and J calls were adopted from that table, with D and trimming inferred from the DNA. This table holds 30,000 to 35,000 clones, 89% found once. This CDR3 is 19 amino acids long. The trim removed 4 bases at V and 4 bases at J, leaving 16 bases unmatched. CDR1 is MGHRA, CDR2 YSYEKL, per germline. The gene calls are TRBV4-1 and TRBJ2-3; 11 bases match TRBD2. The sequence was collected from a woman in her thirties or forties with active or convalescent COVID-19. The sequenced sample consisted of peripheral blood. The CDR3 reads CASSPRVAGGPSTPDTQYF. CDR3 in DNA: TGCGCCAGCAGCCCCCGGGTAGCGGGAGGGCCAAGTACCCCAGATACGCAGTATTTT.